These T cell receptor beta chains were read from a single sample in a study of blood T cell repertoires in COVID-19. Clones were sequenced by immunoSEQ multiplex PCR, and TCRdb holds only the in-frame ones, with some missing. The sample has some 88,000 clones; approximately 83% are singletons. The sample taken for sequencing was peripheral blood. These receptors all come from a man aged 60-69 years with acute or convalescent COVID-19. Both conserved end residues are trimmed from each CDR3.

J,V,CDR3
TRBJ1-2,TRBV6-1,ASSEAGGYGYT
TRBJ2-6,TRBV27,ASSFSGNSGANVLT
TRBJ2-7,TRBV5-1,ASSLRTSGRAHSYEQY
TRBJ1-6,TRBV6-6,ASSYSARGTSPLH
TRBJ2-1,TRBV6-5,ATYRDLDNEQF
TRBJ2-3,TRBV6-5,ASSYSGTDTQY
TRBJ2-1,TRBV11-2,ASSPGGPINEQF
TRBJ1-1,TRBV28,ASLTLNTEAF
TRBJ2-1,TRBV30,AWSTRQGTGYNEQF
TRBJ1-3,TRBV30,ACLRRDSGNTIY
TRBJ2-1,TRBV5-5,ASSPEYNEQF
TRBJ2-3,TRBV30,AWIALTGWSTDTQY
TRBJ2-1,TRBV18,ASSPQTGYNEQF
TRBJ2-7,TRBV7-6,ASSVRGDRIYEQY
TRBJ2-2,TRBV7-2,ASSLRLAGNTGELF
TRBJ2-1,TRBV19,ASSLRTGTWNEQF
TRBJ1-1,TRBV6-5,ASSYIGRGGNTEAF
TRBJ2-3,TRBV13,ASSLGLPSTDTQY
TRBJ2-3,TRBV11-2,ASSFGAGVGTDTQY
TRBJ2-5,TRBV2,ASSVGRGPQETQY
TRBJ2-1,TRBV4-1,ASSQETSGRSEQF
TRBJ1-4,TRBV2,ASRVIRDTAQKLF
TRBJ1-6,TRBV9,ASSVAGQLNNSPLH
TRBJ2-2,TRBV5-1,ASSVDRVNTGELF
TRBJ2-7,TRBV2,ASTLGQVSYEQY
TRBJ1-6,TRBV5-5,ASSFFQDNSPLH
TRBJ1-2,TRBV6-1,ASSDSGQGLGYGYT
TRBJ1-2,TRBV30,AWKGGNYGYT
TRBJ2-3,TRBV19,ASNQGGFTDTQY
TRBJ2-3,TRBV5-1,ASSRSGGDTDTQY
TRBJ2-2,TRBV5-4,ASSLVAGGYTGELF
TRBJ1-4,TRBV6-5,ASTTGGTNEKLF
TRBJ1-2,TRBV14,ASSLRQVTHGYT
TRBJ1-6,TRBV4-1,ASSLGQGYDSPLH
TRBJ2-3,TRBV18,ASSPPVNRGTDTQY
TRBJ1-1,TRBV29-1,SATTGVNTEAF
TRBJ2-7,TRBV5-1,ASSSTSAGGSSYEQY
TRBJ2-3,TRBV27,ASSFNGRTDTQY
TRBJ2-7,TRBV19,ASSLSGQGGHEQY
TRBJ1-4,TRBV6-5,ASYGWGRNEKLF
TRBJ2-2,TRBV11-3,ASSLNRGHGELF
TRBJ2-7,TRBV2,ASKLGTDNEQY
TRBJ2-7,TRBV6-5,ASRTGSSYEQY
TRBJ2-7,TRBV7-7,ASSPGGGRVGEQY
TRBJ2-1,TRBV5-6,ASSFRGKYNEQF